This TCR beta chain is drawn from a study of blood T cell repertoires in COVID-19. Whole-study context: COVID-19 samples collected from the United States, Italy and Spain covered acute and convalescent phases.

Data came from immunoSEQ multiplex PCR; TCRdb stores just in-frame clones and leaves some out. The sample lists 300,000 or so clones, 85% to 90% occurring once. Sequencing used PBMCs or T cells enriched from blood (not recorded which). This clonotype was obtained from a woman aged 18-35 years who had recovered from COVID-19.

The CDR3 DNA is TGTGCCAGCAGCTTAGATCGTGAGGCTTTCTTT. It codes for CASSLDREAFF. V and J are TRBV11-2 and TRBJ1-1; unclear D gene. The V end lost 0 bases, the J end lost 11 bases, and 7 bases lay between the germline ends. The germline V gene has CDR1 SGHAT and CDR2 FQNNGV. The CDR3 loop spans 11 amino acids.